A selection of T cell receptor beta chains follows, all from one sample in a study of cytomegalovirus exposure and HLA in healthy donors. Method: immunoSEQ multiplex PCR; TCRdb's copy keeps in-frame clones and lacks some. The profile covers about 76,000 clones, with under 80% appearing a single time and about 12% taken by the ten largest. The sequencing input was PBMCs. The receptors were sampled from a male donor in good health and CMV-seropositive. Both conserved end residues are trimmed from each CDR3.

v_call cdr3_aa
TRBV28 ASSRSGYNEQF
TRBV11-2 ASGLRDRDYGYT
TRBV5-8 ASSLGQGSSEAF
TRBV11-2 ASSRLGRGNTIY
TRBV6-6 ASSGRTGEQPQH
TRBV2 ASTGEVGELF
TRBV5-1 ASSGGTGIGEQY
TRBV9 ASCRGQGASTGELF
TRBV18 ASSTGWNLNTEAF
TRBV7-2 ASSLEHRESYNEQF
TRBV2 ASQRAGGLNTEAF
TRBV29-1 SGKWLVSTDTQY
TRBV18 ASSPSRAKSYEQY
TRBV30 AWSPGTSKSGYEQY
TRBV6-5 ASSYSVGQETQY
TRBV5-1 ASSWTSGRTGELF
TRBV6-1 ASSGAPLQPILSYEQY
TRBV5-1 ASSWDRANSPLH
TRBV7-9 SSSQSSLAGTTYEQY
TRBV7-2 ASSFVMNEQF
TRBV7-9 ASSDPGQGTDTQY
TRBV11-2 ASSDPGGGKANYGYT
TRBV10-1 ASSESLAGVGQY
TRBV28 ASSPRSGSRTYEQY
TRBV28 ASSLVGSAYEQY
TRBV19 ATRTGFDTEAF
TRBV4-1 ASSQTDRATEAF
TRBV5-8 ASSHGGGLAAAQY
TRBV5-6 ASSPTPGQVNQPQH
TRBV19 ASSTPGETYEAF
TRBV10-3 AISAGVGSSYEQY
TRBV7-3 ASSPRTVPETQY
TRBV18 ASSGRTGGTEAF
TRBV5-8 ASSLEAYSNQPQH
TRBV5-6 ASSFRGGNTEAF
TRBV27 ASSTKREGSNEQF
TRBV28 ASSSNRVGYT
TRBV5-6 ASSFGARGGFGTRGEQY
TRBV11-2 ASSPRDRLYEQY
TRBV4-3 ASSQVHRGEQY
TRBV2 ASSVTGEGWGTDTQY